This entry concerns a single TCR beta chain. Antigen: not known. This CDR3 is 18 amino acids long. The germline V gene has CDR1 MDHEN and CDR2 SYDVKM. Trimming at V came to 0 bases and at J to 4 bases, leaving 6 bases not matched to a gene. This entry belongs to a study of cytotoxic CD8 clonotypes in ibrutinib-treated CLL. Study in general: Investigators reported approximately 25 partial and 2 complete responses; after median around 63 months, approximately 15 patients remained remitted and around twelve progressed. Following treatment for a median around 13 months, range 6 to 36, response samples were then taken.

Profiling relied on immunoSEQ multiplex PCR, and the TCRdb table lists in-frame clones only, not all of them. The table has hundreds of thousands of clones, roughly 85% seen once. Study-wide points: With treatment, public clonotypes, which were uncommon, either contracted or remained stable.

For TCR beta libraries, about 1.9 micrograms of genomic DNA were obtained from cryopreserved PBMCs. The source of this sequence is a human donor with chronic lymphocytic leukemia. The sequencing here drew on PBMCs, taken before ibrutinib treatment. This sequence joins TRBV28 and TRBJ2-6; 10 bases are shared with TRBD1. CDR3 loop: CASSLWWTGGQGANVLTF. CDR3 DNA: TGTGCCAGCAGTTTATGGTGGACAGGGGGTCAGGGGGCCAACGTCCTGACTTTC.